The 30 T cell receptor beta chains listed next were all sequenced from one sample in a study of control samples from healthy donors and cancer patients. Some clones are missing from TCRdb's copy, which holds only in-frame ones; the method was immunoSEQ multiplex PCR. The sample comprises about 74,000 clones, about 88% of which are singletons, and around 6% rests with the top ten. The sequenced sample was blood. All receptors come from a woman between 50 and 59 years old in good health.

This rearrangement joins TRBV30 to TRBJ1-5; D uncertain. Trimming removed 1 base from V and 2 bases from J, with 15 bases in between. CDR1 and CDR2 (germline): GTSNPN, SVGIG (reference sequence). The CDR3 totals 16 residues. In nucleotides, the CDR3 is TGTGCCTGGAGTGGGCTCCCTGGCTCACGCAATCAGCCCCAGCATTTT. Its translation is CAWSGLPGSRNQPQHF.

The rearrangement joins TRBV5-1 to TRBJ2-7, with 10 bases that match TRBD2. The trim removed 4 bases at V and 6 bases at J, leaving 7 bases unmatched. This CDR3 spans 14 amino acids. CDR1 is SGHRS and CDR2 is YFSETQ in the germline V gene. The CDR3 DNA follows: TGCGCCAGCAGCCAAGGGACTAGCGAAGGCGAGCAGTACTTC. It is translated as CASSQGTSEGEQYF.

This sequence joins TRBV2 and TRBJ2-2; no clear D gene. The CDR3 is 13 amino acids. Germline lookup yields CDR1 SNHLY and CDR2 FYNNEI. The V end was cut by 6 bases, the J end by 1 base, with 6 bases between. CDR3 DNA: TGTGCCAGCAGAATACTGAACACCGGGGAGCTGTTTTTT. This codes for CASRILNTGELFF.

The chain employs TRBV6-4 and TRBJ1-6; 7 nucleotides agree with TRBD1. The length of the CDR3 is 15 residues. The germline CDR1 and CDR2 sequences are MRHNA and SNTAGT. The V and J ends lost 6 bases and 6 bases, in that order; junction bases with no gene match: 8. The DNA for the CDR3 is TGTGCCAGCAGAACAACCGGGACAGCTAATTCACCCCTCCACTTT. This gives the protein CASRTTGTANSPLHF.

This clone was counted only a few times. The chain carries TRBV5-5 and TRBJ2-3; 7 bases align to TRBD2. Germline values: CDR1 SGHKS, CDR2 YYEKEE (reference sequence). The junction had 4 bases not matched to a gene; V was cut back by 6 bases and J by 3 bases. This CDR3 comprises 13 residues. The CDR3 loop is CASNLGGTDTQYF. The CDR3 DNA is TGTGCCAGCAACCTGGGGGGGACAGATACGCAGTATTTT.

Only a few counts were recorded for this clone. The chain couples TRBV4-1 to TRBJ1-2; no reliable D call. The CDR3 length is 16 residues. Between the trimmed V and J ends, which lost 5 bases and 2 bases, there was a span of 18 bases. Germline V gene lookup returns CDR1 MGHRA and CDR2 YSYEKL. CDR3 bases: TGCGCCAGCAGCTCGGGCAGCCCACAAGCCAACTATGGCTACACCTTC. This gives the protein CASSSGSPQANYGYTF.

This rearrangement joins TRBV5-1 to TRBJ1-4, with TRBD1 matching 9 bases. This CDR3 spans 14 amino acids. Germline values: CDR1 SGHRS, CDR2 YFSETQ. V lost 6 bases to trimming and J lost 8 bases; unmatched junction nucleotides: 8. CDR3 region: CASTLDRGEEKLFF. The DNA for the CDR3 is TGCGCCAGCACCCTAGACAGGGGGGAGGAAAAACTGTTTTTT. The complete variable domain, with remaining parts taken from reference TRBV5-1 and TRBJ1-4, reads KAGVTQTPRYLIKTRGQQVTLSCSPISGHRSVSWYQQTPGQGLQFLFEYFSETQRNKGNFPGRFSGRQFSNSRSEMNVSTLELGDSALYLCASTLDRGEEKLFFGSGTQLSVL.

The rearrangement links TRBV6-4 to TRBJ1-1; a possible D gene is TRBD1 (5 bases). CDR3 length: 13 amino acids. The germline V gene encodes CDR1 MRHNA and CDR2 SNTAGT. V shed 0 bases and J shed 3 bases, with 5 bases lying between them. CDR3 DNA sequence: TGTGCCAGCAGTGACTCCAGGGACACTGAAGCTTTCTTT. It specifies CASSDSRDTEAFF.

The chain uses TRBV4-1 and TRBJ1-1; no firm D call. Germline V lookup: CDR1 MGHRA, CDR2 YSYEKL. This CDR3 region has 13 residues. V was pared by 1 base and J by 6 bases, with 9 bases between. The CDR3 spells CASSQVGGAEAFF. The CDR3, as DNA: TGCGCCAGCAGCCAAGTGGGTGGGGCTGAAGCTTTCTTT.

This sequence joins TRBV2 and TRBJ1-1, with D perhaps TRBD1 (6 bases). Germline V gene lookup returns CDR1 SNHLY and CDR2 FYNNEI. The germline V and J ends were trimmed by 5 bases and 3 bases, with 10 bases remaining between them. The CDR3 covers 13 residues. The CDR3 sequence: CASSPGHYTEAFF. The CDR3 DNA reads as TGTGCCAGCAGTCCGGGACACTACACTGAAGCTTTCTTT. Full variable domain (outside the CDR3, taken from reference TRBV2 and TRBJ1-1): EPEVTQTPSHQVTQMGQEVILRCVPISNHLYFYWYRQILGQKVEFLVSFYNNEISEKSEIFDDQFSVERPDGSNFTLKIRSTKLEDSAMYFCASSPGHYTEAFFGQGTRLTVV.

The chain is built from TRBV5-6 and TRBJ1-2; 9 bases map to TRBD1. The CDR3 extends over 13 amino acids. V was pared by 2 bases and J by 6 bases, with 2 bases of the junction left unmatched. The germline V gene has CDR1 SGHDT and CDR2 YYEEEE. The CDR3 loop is CASSFRDRDGYTF. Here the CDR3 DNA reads TGTGCCAGCAGCTTCCGGGACAGGGATGGCTACACCTTC. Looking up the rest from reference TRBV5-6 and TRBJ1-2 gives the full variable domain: DAGVTQSPTHLIKTRGQQVTLRCSPKSGHDTVSWYQQALGQGPQFIFQYYEEEERQRGNFPDRFSGHQFPNYSSELNVNALLLGDSALYLCASSFRDRDGYTFGSGTRLTVV.

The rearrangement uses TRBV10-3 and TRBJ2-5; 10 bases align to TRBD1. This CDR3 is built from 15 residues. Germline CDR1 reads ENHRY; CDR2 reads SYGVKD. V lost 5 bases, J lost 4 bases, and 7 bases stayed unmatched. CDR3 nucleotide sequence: TGTGCCATCAGTCAGGACAGGGGGGAGCGAGAGACCCAGTACTTC. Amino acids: CAISQDRGERETQYF.

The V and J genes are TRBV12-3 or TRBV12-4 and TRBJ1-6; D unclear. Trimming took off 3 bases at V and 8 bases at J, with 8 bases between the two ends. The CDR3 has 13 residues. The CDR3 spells CASSFMRDSPLHF. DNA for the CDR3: TGTGCCAGCAGTTTTATGAGAGATTCACCCCTCCACTTT.

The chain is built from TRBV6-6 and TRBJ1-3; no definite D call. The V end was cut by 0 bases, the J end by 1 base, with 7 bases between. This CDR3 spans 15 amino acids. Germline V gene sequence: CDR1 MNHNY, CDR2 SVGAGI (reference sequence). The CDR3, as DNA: TGTGCCAGCAGTTACTCGACCGATTCTGGAAACACCATATATTTT. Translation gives CASSYSTDSGNTIYF.

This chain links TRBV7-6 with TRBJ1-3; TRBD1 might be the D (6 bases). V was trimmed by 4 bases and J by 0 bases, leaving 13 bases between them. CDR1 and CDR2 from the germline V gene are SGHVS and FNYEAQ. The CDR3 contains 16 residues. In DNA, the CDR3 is TGTGCCAGCAGCTCCCGGGGGCCCGGCTCTGGAAACACCATATATTTT. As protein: CASSSRGPGSGNTIYF.

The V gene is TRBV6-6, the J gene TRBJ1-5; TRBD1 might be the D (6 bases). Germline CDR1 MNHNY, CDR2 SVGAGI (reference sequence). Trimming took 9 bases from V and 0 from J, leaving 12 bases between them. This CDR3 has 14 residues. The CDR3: CASSEGDSNQPQHF. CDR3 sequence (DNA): TGTGCCAGTTCGGAGGGGGATAGCAATCAGCCCCAGCATTTT.

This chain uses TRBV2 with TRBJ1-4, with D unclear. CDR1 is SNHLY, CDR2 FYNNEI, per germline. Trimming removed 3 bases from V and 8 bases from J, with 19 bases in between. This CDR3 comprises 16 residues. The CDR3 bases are TGTGCCAGCAGTGAGAACCCGGGCCTACTAGTGGAAAAACTGTTTTTT. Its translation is CASSENPGLLVEKLFF.

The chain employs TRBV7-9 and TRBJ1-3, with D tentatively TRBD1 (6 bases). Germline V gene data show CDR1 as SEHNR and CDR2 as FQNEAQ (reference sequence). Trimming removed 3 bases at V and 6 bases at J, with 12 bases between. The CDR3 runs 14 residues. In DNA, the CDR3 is TGTGCCAGCAGCTTGGGGGGCCTGGAAAACACCATATATTTT. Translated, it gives CASSLGGLENTIYF.

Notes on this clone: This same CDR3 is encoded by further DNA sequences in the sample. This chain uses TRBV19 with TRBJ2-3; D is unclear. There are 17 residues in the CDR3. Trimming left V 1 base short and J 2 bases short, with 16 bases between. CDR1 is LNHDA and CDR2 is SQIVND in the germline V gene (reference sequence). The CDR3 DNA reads TGTGCCAGTAGTATAGGGTCTGGCAGGCTTGCCACAGATACGCAGTATTTT. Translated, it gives CASSIGSGRLATDTQYF.

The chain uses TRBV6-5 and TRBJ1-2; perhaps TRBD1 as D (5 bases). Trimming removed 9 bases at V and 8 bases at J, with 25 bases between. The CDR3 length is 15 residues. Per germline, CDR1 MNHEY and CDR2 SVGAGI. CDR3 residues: CASKPFRGSTEGYTF. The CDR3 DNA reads TGTGCCAGTAAACCATTTAGGGGTTCTACGGAGGGCTACACCTTC.

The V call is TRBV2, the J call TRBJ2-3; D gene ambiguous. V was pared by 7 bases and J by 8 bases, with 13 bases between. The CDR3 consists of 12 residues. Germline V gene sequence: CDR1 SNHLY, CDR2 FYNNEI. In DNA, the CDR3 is TGTGCCAGCACCTCCGAGAAGGGTACGCAGTATTTT. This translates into CASTSEKGTQYF.

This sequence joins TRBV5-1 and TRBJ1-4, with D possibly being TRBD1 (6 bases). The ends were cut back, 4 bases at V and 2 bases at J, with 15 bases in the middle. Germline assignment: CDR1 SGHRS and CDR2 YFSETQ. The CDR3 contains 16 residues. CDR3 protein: CASSPDRSATNEKLFF. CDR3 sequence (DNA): TGCGCCAGCAGCCCGGACAGATCCGCGACTAATGAAAAACTGTTTTTT.

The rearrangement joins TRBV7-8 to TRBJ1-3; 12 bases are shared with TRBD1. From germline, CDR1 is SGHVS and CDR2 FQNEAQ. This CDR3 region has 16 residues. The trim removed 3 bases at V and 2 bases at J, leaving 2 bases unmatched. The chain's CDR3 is CASSFGTGGAGNTIYF. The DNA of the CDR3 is TGTGCCAGCAGCTTCGGGACAGGGGGCGCTGGAAACACCATATATTTT.

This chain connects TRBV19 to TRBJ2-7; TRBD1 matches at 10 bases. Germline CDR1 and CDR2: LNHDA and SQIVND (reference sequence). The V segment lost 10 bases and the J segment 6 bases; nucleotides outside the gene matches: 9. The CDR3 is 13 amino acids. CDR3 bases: TGTGCCACGTCCGGGACAGGGGCACTCGAGCAGTACTTC. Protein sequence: CATSGTGALEQYF.

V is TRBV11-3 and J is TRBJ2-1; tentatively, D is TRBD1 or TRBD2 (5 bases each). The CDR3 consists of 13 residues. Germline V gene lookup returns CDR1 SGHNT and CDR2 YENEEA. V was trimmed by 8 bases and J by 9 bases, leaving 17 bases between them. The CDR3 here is CASGGGGSSEQFF. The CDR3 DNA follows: TGTGCCAGCGGGGGTGGAGGTAGCAGTGAGCAGTTCTTC.

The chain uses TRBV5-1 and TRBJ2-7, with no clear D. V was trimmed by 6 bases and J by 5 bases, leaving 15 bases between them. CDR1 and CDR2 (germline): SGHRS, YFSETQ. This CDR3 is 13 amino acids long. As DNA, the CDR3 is TGCGCCAGCACGCCCGGGTCACCAGACGAGCAGTACTTC. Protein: CASTPGSPDEQYF.

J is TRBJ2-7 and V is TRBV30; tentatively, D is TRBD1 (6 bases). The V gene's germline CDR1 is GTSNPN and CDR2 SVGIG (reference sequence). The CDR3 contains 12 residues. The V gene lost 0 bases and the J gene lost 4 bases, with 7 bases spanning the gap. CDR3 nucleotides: TGTGCCTGGAGTGTTAGGGGGTACGAGCAGTACTTC. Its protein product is CAWSVRGYEQYF.

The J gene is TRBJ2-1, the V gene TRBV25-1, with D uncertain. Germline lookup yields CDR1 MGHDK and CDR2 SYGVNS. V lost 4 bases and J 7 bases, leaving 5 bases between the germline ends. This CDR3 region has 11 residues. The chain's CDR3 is CASSGVNEQFF. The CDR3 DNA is TGTGCCAGCAGTGGCGTAAATGAGCAGTTCTTC.

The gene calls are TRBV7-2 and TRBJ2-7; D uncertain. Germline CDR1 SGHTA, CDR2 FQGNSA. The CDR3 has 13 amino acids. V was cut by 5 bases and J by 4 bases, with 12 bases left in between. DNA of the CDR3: TGTGCCAGCAGCCTCGTCGAGAAGTACGAGCAGTACTTC. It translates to CASSLVEKYEQYF.

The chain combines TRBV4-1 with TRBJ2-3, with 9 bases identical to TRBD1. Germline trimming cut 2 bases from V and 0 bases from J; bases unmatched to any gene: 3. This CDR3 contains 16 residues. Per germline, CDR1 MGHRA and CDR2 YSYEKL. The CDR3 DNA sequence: TGCGCCAGCAGCCAACCGACAGGGGGAAGCACAGATACGCAGTATTTT. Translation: CASSQPTGGSTDTQYF.